The next 18 T cell receptor beta chains were all read from a single sample in a study of blood T cell repertoires in COVID-19 (dated by TCRdb to the early 2020s). Libraries were prepared through the immunoSEQ multiplex PCR assay. The clones in this table, taken by TCRdb from immuneACCESS, are in-frame only. Not every clone is retained; where verified, under half of the shortfall comes from an unresolved V gene, and the cause of the rest is unknown. Across this sample there are about 180,000 clones, with 88% seen only once. The top ten hold roughly 9% of the sample. Sequencing was performed on PBMCs or T cells enriched from blood (not recorded which). Receptors originate from a woman between 18 and 30 years old who had recovered from COVID-19.

The rearrangement joins TRBV11-1 to TRBJ1-1, with TRBD1 identical over 7 bases. J gave up 2 bases and V 5 bases, and 5 bases lay outside the gene matches. Germline loops: CDR1 SGHAT, CDR2 FQDESV (reference sequence). This CDR3 has 14 residues. CDR3 coding DNA: TGTGCCAGCAGCCCGGACAGGTCAAACACTGAAGCTTTCTTT. As protein: CASSPDRSNTEAFF.

The chain joins TRBV10-3 to TRBJ1-2, with a tentative D call TRBD1 (5 bases). CDR3 length: 13 amino acids. Germline CDR1 ENHRY, CDR2 SYGVKD. V lost 6 bases and J 3 bases, leaving 11 bases between the germline ends. The CDR3 spells CAIRQDQDYGYTF. The CDR3 DNA reads as TGTGCCATCAGACAGGATCAGGACTATGGCTACACCTTC.

For the CDR3, the DNA is TGTGCCAGCAGTTTAATGCTAGCGGCGGGGAATGAGCAGTTCTTC. Its translation is CASSLMLAAGNEQFF. V usage is TRBV27 and J usage is TRBJ2-1; 7 positions match TRBD2. Germline lookup yields CDR1 MNHEY and CDR2 SMNVEV (reference sequence). The CDR3 covers 15 residues. Unmatched junction bases numbered 8, after V lost 2 bases and J lost 7 bases.

This clone was detected only a few times. This chain uses TRBV2 with TRBJ2-1; TRBD2 matches 7 bases. The CDR3 has 16 residues. With 4 bases clipped from V and 4 bases from J, the junction kept 10 bases outside the gene matches. CDR1 is SNHLY and CDR2 is FYNNEI in the germline V gene. CDR3 DNA: TGTGCCAGCAGTGTTGGGGCGGGAGACCCATACAATGAGCAGTTCTTC. Its translation is CASSVGAGDPYNEQFF.

The V gene is TRBV4-1, the J gene TRBJ2-3, with D unresolved. CDR3 length equals 14 residues. From germline, CDR1 is MGHRA and CDR2 YSYEKL. Trimming took off 3 bases at V and 4 bases at J, with 11 bases between the two ends. The CDR3 region has the DNA TGCGCCAGCAGCCACCCCCTTGGGCCAGATACGCAGTATTTT. It specifies CASSHPLGPDTQYF.

The rearrangement uses TRBV7-2 and TRBJ2-3, with D possibly matching TRBD2 (6 bases). CDR3 length: 15 amino acids. Trimming shortened V by 3 bases and J by 0 bases, and 10 bases separated the two germline ends. Germline V gives CDR1 SGHTA, CDR2 FQGNSA. The CDR3 sequence is CASSFAGTSTDTQYF. The CDR3 DNA sequence: TGTGCCAGCAGCTTTGCCGGGACTAGCACAGATACGCAGTATTTT. The full variable domain, in which reference TRBV7-2 and TRBJ2-3 provide the parts outside the CDR3, is GAGVSQSPSNKVTEKGKDVELRCDPISGHTALYWYRQSLGQGLEFLIYFQGNSAPDKSGLPSDRFSAERTGGSVSTLTIQRTQQEDSAVYLCASSFAGTSTDTQYFGPGTRLTVL.

The V call is TRBV28, the J call TRBJ2-1; the match to TRBD2 covers 9 bases. This CDR3 is 17 amino acids long. Germline V gene data show CDR1 as MDHEN and CDR2 as SYDVKM. With V trimmed by 7 bases and J by 0 bases, 10 bases remained unmatched. The CDR3 bases are TGTGCCAGCACTGCAAGCGGGGGGCAGGTCTCCTACAATGAGCAGTTCTTC. Translation: CASTASGGQVSYNEQFF.

This rearrangement joins TRBV5-5 to TRBJ1-5; D is possibly TRBD1 (6 bases). Trimming stripped 2 bases from V and 0 bases from J, with 9 bases between. Germline assignment: CDR1 SGHKS and CDR2 YYEKEE (reference sequence). The CDR3 consists of 15 residues. The CDR3 sequence is CASSLGTLSNQPQHF. The CDR3 region has the DNA TGTGCCAGCAGCTTAGGGACACTTAGCAATCAGCCCCAGCATTTT.

The rearrangement uses TRBV5-1 and TRBJ2-7; TRBD2 is a possible D gene (6 bases). Germline V gives CDR1 SGHRS, CDR2 YFSETQ. The CDR3 has 15 residues. V dropped 5 bases and J dropped 0 bases, with 15 bases sitting between them. As DNA, the CDR3 is TGCGCCAGCAGTACCCTAGCGTCATACTCCTACGAGCAGTACTTC. It encodes CASSTLASYSYEQYF.

The chain carries TRBV25-1 and TRBJ1-6; the match to TRBD1 covers 7 bases. This CDR3 spans 14 amino acids. Germline CDR1 is MGHDK and CDR2 is SYGVNS. Trimming at V came to 6 bases and at J to 7 bases, leaving 6 bases not matched to a gene. Here the CDR3 reads CASRQTGSNSPLHF. CDR3 coding DNA: TGTGCCAGCAGACAGACAGGGTCCAATTCACCCCTCCACTTT.

The CDR3 DNA follows: TGTGCCAGTAGGAGTCTCCGGGACAGGGACCATGGCTACACCTTC. As protein: CASRSLRDRDHGYTF. This sequence joins TRBV19 and TRBJ1-2; 9 bases line up with TRBD1. Germline-derived CDR1 and CDR2 are LNHDA and SQIVND (reference sequence). V was clipped by 6 bases and J by 6 bases; unmatched bases: 11. The CDR3 spans 15 residues.

The genes are TRBV12-3 or TRBV12-4 and TRBJ2-2, with D possibly matching TRBD2 (6 bases). CDR3 length: 11 amino acids. V was shortened by 7 bases and J by 9 bases, with 9 bases between the two germline ends. The CDR3 sequence is CASIGGRELFF. Written as DNA, the CDR3 is TGTGCCAGCATTGGCGGGAGGGAGCTGTTTTTT.

This CDR3 is CASSFSGRDGEQFF. The CDR3 DNA sequence: TGTGCCAGCAGCTTTAGCGGGAGGGATGGTGAGCAGTTCTTC. V is TRBV11-2 and J is TRBJ2-1, with 11 nucleotides matching TRBD2. This CDR3 spans 14 amino acids. CDR1 SGHAT and CDR2 FQNNGV come from the germline V gene. The trim removed 3 bases at V and 9 bases at J, leaving 4 bases unmatched.

The CDR3 nucleotides are TGTGCCAGCAGCGTAGTGCGGGAGGGTTCCTACAATGAGCAGTTCTTC. It yields the protein CASSVVREGSYNEQFF. The chain joins TRBV9 to TRBJ2-1; 9 nucleotides line up with TRBD2. Germline loops: CDR1 SGDLS, CDR2 YYNGEE. The length of the CDR3 is 16 residues. V shed 0 bases and J 1 base; nucleotides not matched to a gene: 2.

Regarding this clone: Other DNA sequences in this sample translate to the same CDR3. The chain employs TRBV21-1 and TRBJ2-1; no check of the table's D call, TRBD2, against the DNA was made. TRBV21-1 is annotated as a pseudogene. This CDR3 contains 21 residues. In DNA, the CDR3 is TGTGCCAGCAGCAAAACCTACGGGACTAGTCCCAACGCGCCTATCTACAATGAGCAGTTCTTC. Translating it yields CASSKTYGTSPNAPIYNEQFF.

The chain recombines TRBV28 with TRBJ2-5; D is perhaps TRBD2 (5 bases). V was shortened by 6 bases and J by 5 bases, with 16 bases between the two germline ends. Looked up from germline, CDR1 is MDHEN and CDR2 is SYDVKM. The CDR3 consists of 14 residues. CDR3 in amino acids: CASSSPRGIETQYF. CDR3 sequence (DNA): TGTGCCAGCAGCTCCCCCCGGGGAATCGAGACCCAGTACTTC.

V and J are TRBV30 and TRBJ1-2, with no clear D. The CDR3 has 14 residues. The V and J ends lost 1 base and 4 bases respectively, with 13 bases between them. Germline CDR1 is GTSNPN and CDR2 is SVGIG (reference sequence). The CDR3 DNA follows: TGTGCCTGGAGTGGGGCAGCTCGTACCTATGGCTACACCTTC. As protein: CAWSGAARTYGYTF.

The CDR3 protein is CASSPAGGELFF. The CDR3, as DNA: TGTGCCAGCAGTCCAGCGGGCGGGGAGCTGTTTTTT. The chain recombines TRBV7-9 with TRBJ2-2, with D possibly being TRBD2 (6 bases). This CDR3 is built from 12 residues. V lost 6 bases to trimming and J lost 7 bases, with 9 bases between them. Looked up from germline, CDR1 is SEHNR and CDR2 is FQNEAQ (reference sequence).